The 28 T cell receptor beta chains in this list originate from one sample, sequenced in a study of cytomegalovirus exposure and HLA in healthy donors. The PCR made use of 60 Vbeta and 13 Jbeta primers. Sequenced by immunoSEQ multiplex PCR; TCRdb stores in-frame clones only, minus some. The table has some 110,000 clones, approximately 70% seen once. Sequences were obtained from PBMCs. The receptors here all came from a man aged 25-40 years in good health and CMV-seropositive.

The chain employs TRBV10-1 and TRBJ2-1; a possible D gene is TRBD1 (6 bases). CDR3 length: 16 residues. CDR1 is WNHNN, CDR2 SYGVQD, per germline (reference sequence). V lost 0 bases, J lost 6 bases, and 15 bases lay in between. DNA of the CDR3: TGCGCCAGCAGTGAGTCCCCCAGGACAGTATGCAATGAGCAGTTCTTC. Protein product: CASSESPRTVCNEQFF.

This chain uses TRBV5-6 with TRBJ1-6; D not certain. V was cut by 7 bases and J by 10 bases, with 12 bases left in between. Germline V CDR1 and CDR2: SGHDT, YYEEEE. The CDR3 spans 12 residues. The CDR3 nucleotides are TGTGCCAGCGGCATATCAGGATCACCCCTCCACTTT. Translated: CASGISGSPLHF.

CDR3 residues: CASSLNRISDGYTF. CDR3 DNA sequence: TGTGCCAGCAGCTTAAACAGGATTTCGGACGGCTACACCTTC. The V gene is TRBV7-2, the J gene TRBJ1-2, with D possibly TRBD1 on 5 matching bases. The germline CDR1 and CDR2 sequences are SGHTA and FQGNSA. The CDR3 is 14 amino acids. V was trimmed by 2 bases and J by 8 bases, leaving 15 bases between them.

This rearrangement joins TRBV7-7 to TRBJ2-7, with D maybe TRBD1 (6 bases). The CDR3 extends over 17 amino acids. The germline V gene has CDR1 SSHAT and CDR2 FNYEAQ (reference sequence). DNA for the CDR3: TGTGCTAGCAGCCGTTCAAACAGGGATTCCTTCCTTACGAGGCAGTACGTC. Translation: CASSRSNRDSFLTRQYV.

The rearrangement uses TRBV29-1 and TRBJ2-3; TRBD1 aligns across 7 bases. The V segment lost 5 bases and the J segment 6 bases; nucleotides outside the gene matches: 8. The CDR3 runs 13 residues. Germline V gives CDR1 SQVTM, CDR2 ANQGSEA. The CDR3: CSVLPGGMDTQYF. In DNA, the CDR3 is TGCAGCGTTTTGCCAGGGGGAATGGATACGCAGTATTTT.

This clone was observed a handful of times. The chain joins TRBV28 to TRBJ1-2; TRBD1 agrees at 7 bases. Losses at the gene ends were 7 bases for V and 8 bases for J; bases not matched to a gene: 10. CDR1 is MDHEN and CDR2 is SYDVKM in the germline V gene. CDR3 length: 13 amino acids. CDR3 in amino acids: CASISRGQRGYTF. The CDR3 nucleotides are TGTGCCAGCATAAGCAGGGGACAGAGAGGCTACACCTTC.

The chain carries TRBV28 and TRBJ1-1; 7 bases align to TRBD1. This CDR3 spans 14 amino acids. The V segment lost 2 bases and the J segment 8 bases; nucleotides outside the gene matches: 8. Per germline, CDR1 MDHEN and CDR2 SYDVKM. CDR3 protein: CASSLKLRTGEAFF. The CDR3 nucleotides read TGTGCCAGCAGTTTAAAGTTACGGACAGGCGAAGCTTTCTTT.

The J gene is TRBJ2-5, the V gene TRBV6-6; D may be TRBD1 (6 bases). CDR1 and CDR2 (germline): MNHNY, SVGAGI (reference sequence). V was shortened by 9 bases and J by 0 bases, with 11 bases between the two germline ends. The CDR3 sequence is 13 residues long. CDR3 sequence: CASLTGYQETQYF. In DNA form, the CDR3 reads TGTGCCAGTCTTACAGGGTACCAAGAGACCCAGTACTTC.

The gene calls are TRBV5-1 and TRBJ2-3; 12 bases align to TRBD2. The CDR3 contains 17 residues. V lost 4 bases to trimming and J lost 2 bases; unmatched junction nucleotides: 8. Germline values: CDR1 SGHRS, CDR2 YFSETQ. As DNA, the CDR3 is TGCGCCAGCAGCCCTTCTAGCGGGGGGGCCGACACAGATACGCAGTATTTT. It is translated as CASSPSSGGADTDTQYF.

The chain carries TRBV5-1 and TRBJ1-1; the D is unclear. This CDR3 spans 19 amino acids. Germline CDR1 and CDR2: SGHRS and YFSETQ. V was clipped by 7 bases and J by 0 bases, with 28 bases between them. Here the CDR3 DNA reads TGCGCCAGCTCTCCCTATAGCGTAGGGCCGGATCGACTGAACACTGAAGCTTTCTTT. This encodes CASSPYSVGPDRLNTEAFF. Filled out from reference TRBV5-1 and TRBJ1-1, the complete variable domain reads KAGVTQTPRYLIKTRGQQVTLSCSPISGHRSVSWYQQTPGQGLQFLFEYFSETQRNKGNFPGRFSGRQFSNSRSEMNVSTLELGDSALYLCASSPYSVGPDRLNTEAFFGQGTRLTVV.

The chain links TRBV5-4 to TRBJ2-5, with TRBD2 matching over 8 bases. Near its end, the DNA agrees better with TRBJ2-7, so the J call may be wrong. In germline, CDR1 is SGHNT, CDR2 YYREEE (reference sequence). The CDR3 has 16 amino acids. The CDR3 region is CASKSTTGTRIYEQYF. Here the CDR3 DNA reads TGTGCCAGCAAAAGCACAACCGGGACTAGGATCTACGAGCAGTACTTC.

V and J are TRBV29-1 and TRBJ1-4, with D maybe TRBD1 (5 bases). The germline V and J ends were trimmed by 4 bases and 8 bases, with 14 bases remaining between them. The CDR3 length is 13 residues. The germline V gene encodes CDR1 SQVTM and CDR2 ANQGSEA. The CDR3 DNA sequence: TGCAGCGTTGGTCAAGGGGAAGGCGAAAAACTGTTTTTT. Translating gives CSVGQGEGEKLFF.

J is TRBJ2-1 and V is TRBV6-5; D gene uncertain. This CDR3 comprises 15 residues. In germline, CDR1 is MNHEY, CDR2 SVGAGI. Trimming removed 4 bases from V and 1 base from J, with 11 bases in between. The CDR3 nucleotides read TGTGCCAGCAGTTCTGATCGAGATTCCTACAATGAGCAGTTCTTC. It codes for CASSSDRDSYNEQFF.

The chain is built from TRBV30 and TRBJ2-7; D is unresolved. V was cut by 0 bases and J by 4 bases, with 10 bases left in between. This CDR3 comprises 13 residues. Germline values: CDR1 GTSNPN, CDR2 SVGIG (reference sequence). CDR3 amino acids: CAWSVESGYEQYF. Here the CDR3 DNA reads TGTGCCTGGAGTGTAGAGTCCGGGTACGAGCAGTACTTC.

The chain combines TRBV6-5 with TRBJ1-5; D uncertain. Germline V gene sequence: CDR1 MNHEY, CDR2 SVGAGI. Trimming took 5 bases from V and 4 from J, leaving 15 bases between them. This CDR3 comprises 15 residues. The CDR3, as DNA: TGTGCCAGCAGTATCTCATGGGGAGGGAATCAGCCCCAGCATTTT. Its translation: CASSISWGGNQPQHF.

Here the CDR3 reads CASSPGGGRTEAFF. The CDR3 DNA sequence: TGTGCCAGCAGCCCCGGGGGGGGGCGGACTGAAGCTTTCTTT. The chain links TRBV7-6 to TRBJ1-1; possible D gene TRBD1, 6 bases. The CDR3 loop spans 14 amino acids. Germline V gene sequence: CDR1 SGHVS, CDR2 FNYEAQ. Trimming took off 5 bases at V and 5 bases at J, with 15 bases between the two ends.

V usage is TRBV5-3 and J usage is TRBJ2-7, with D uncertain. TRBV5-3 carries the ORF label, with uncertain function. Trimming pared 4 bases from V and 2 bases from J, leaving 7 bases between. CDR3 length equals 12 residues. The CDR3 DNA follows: TGTGCCAGAAGCAAGTGGGCCTACGAGCAGTACGTC. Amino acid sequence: CARSKWAYEQYV.

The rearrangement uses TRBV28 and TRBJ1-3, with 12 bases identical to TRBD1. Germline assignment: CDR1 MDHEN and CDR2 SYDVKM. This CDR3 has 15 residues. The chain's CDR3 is CAGQGAGVGRNTIYF. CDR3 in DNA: TGTGCGGGACAGGGGGCAGGAGTGGGAAGAAACACCATATATTTT.

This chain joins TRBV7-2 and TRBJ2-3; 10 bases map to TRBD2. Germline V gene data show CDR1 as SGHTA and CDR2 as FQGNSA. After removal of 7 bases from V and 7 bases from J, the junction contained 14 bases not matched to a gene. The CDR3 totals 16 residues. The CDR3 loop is CASTPRVAGGPNTQYF. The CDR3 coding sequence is TGTGCCAGCACCCCCCGGGTAGCGGGAGGTCCAAATACGCAGTATTTT.

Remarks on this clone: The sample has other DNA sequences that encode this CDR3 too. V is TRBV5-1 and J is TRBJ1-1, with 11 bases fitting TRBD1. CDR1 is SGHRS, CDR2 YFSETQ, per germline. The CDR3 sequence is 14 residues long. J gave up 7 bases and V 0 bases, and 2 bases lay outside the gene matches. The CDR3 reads CASSLGTGGIEAFF. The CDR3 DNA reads TGCGCCAGCAGCTTGGGGACAGGGGGCATTGAAGCTTTCTTT.

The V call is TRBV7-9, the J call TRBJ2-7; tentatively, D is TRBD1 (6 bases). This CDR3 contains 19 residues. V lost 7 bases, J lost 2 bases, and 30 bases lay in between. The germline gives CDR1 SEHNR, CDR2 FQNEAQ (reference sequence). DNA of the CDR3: TGTGCCAGCACCCTAGGCCCGGTGGGACACCCTAATGAAGCCTACGAGCAGTACGTC. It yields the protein CASTLGPVGHPNEAYEQYV.

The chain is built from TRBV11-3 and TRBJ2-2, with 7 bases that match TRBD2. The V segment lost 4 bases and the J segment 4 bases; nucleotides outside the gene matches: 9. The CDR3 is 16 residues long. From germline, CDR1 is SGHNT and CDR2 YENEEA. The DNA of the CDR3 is TGTGCCAGCAGCTCCCAGGGAGGGCCTGGCACCGGGGAGCTGTTTTTT. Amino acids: CASSSQGGPGTGELFF.

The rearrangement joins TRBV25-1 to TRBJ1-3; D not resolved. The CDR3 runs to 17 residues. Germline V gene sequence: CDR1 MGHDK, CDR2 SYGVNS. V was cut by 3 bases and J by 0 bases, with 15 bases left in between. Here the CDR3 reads CASSELRVPRSGNTIYF. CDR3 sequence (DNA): TGTGCCAGCAGTGAGCTCCGGGTCCCCCGCTCTGGAAACACCATATATTTT.

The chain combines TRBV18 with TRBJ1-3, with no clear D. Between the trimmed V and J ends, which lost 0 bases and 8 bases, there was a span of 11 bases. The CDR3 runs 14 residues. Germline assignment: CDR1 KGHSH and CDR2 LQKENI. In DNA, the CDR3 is TGTGCCAGCTCACCACCGGCGCGGGCAGACACCATATATTTT. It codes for CASSPPARADTIYF.

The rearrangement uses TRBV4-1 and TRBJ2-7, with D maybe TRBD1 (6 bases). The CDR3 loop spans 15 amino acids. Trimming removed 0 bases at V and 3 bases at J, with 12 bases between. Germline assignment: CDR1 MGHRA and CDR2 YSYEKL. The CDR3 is CASSQDLTGYYEQYV. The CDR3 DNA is TGCGCCAGCAGCCAAGATTTAACAGGGTACTACGAGCAGTACGTC.

The CDR3 nucleotides read TGTGCCAGCAGACGCGAACAGGGGTTTTATGGCTACACCTTC. It specifies CASRREQGFYGYTF. The chain employs TRBV6-5 and TRBJ1-2, with 7 bases lining up with TRBD1. The V and J ends lost 6 bases and 5 bases, in that order; junction bases with no gene match: 9. This CDR3 has 14 residues. Per germline, CDR1 MNHEY and CDR2 SVGAGI.

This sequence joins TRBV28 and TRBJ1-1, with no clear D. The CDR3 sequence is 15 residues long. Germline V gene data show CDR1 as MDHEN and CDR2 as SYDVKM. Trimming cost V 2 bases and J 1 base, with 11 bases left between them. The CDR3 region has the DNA TGTGCCAGCAGTTTAGTGTGGAGAGGGAACACTGAAGCTTTCTTT. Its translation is CASSLVWRGNTEAFF.

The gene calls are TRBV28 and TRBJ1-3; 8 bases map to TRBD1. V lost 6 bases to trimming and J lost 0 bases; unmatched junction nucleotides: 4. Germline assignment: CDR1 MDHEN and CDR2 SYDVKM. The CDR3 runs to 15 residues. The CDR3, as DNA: TGTGCCAGCAGGGGAACAGGGGGCTCTGGAAACACCATATATTTT. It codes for CASRGTGGSGNTIYF.